Below are 6 T cell receptor beta chains sequenced from a single sample in a study of shared clonotypes between healthy human individuals. Libraries were prepared by immunoSEQ multiplex PCR; TCRdb keeps only in-frame clonotypes and omits some of them. In the table there are about 2,100,000 clones, around 93% of which are singletons. CD45RO-negative, CCR7-positively selected cells formed the naive CD8 fraction, excluding terminally differentiated effector memory CD45RA+ cells. Sample: naive CD8+ T cells from PBMCs. Receptors originate from a man aged 18 to 29 in good health. Some clones in this sample may be carry-over from other donors' samples.

This chain uses TRBV19 with TRBJ2-7; TRBD2 matches at 10 bases. Trimming cost V 1 base and J 6 bases; bases outside gene matches: 12. The CDR3 is 17 residues long. The germline gives CDR1 LNHDA, CDR2 SQIVND (reference sequence). The CDR3 protein is CASSIGASGSNLGEQYF. CDR3 DNA: TGTGCCAGTAGTATAGGTGCTAGCGGGAGTAACCTTGGCGAGCAGTACTTC.

This chain joins TRBV5-6 and TRBJ2-2; the D gene is possibly TRBD2 (6 bases). The CDR3 is 16 amino acids. Germline V gene lookup returns CDR1 SGHDT and CDR2 YYEEEE. The V and J ends lost 4 bases and 4 bases respectively, with 17 bases between them. In DNA form, the CDR3 reads TGTGCCAGCAGCCCACGGGAGTTGGGCGTCACCGGGGAGCTGTTTTTT. Protein sequence: CASSPRELGVTGELFF.

This clone was found a few times. This chain joins TRBV30 and TRBJ2-2, with D possibly TRBD1 on 5 matching bases. The CDR3 has 14 residues. CDR1 and CDR2 (germline): GTSNPN, SVGIG (reference sequence). V was pared by 2 bases and J by 3 bases, with 10 bases between. Here the CDR3 DNA reads TGTGCCTGGAGTATGGGGCCCTACACCGGGGAGCTGTTTTTT. Translating it yields CAWSMGPYTGELFF.

The chain links TRBV7-2 to TRBJ1-2; unclear D gene. Trimming shortened V by 0 bases and J by 11 bases, and 13 bases separated the two germline ends. The CDR3 sequence is 13 residues long. Germline CDR1 reads SGHTA; CDR2 reads FQGNSA. The CDR3: CASSLAEQLGYTF. The CDR3 nucleotides read TGTGCCAGCAGCTTAGCGGAACAGCTAGGGTACACCTTC.

The chain couples TRBV5-6 to TRBJ2-1; D is perhaps TRBD1 (6 bases). The CDR3 length is 15 residues. V was shortened by 0 bases and J by 3 bases, with 10 bases between the two germline ends. Germline CDR1 is SGHDT and CDR2 is YYEEEE. The CDR3 coding sequence is TGTGCCAGCAGCTTGGCCCTGGACAGCTACAATGAGCAGTTCTTC. It specifies CASSLALDSYNEQFF.

The CDR3 is CATSRRQGVEAFF. For the CDR3, the DNA is TGTGCCACCAGCAGAAGGCAGGGGGTAGAAGCTTTCTTT. V and J are TRBV15 and TRBJ1-1; 7 nucleotides line up with TRBD1. There are 13 residues in the CDR3. Germline assignment: CDR1 LNHNV and CDR2 YYDKDF (reference sequence). With 2 bases clipped from V and 8 bases from J, the junction kept 5 bases outside the gene matches.